This T cell receptor (beta chain) was captured in a study of radiation and T cells in renal cell carcinoma. Remarks on this clone: Antigen unknown.

Study-wide results and caveats: From baseline, blood top tumor clonotypes peaked at 2 weeks post-radiation. No pretreatment tumor biopsies were available for baseline clonotypes.

As for time point: baseline pretreatment blood. Treatment reported: 15 Gy SBRT to primary tumor, nephrectomy 4 weeks later. Blood was sampled at baseline, 2 weeks and 4 weeks after SBRT. Sequencing used immunoSEQ multiplex PCR; TCRdb keeps in-frame clones, though not all of them. Of some 100,000 clones listed, 82% are singletons. The germline gives CDR1 SGHRS, CDR2 YFSETQ. V dropped 4 bases and J dropped 5; count of bases not matched to a gene: 5. This CDR3 spans 14 amino acids. Specimen: blood, collected from a patient whose treatment included radiotherapy and nephrectomy. The V gene is TRBV5-1, the J gene TRBJ2-5, with 10 bases matching TRBD2. The TCR originated in a man aged 60-69 years with renal cell carcinoma. The CDR3 coding sequence is TGCGCCAGCAGCCTGACTAGCGGGTCCGAGACCCAGTACTTC. This encodes CASSLTSGSETQYF.